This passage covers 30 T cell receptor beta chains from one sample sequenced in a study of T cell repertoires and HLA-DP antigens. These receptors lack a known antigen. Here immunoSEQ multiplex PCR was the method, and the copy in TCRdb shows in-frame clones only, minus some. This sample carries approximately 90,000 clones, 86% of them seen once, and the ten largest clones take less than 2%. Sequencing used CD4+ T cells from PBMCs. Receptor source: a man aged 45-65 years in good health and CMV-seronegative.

CDR3 in amino acids: CASSFLHRPSGNTIYF. CDR3 nucleotide sequence: TGTGCCAGCAGCTTTCTCCACAGGCCCTCTGGAAACACCATATATTTT. The V gene is TRBV7-9, the J gene TRBJ1-3; tentatively, D is TRBD1 (5 bases). V shed 3 bases and J shed 0 bases, with 12 bases lying between them. CDR3 length: 16 amino acids. Germline-derived CDR1 and CDR2 are SEHNR and FQNEAQ (reference sequence).

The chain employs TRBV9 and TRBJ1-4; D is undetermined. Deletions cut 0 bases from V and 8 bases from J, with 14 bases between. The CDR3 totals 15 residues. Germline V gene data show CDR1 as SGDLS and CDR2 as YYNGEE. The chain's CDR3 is CASSVESGKREKLFF. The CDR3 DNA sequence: TGTGCCAGCAGCGTAGAATCGGGTAAAAGGGAAAAACTGTTTTTT. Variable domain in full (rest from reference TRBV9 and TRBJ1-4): DSGVTQTPKHLITATGQRVTLRCSPRSGDLSVYWYQQSLDQGLQFLIQYYNGEERAKGNILERFSAQQFPDLHSELNLSSLELGDSALYFCASSVESGKREKLFFGSGTQLSVL.

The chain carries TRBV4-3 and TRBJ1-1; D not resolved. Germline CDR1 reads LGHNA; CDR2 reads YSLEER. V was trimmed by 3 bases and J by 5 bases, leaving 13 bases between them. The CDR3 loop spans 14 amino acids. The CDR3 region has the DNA TGCGCCAGCAGCCAGGTAAAGGGTGGGACTGAAGCTTTCTTT. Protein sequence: CASSQVKGGTEAFF.

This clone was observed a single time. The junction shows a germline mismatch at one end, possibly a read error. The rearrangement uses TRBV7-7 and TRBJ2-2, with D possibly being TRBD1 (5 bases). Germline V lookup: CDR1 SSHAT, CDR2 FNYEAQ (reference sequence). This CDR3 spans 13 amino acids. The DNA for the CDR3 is TGTGCTAGCAGCTTACAGGACACCGGGGAGCTGTTTTTT. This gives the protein CASSLQDTGELFF.

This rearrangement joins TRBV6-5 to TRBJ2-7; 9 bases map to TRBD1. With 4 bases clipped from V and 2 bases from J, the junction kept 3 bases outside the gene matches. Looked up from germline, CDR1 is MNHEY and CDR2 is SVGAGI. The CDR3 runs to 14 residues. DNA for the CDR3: TGTGCCAGCAGTTCACGGGACAGGGCCTACGAGCAGTACTTC. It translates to CASSSRDRAYEQYF.

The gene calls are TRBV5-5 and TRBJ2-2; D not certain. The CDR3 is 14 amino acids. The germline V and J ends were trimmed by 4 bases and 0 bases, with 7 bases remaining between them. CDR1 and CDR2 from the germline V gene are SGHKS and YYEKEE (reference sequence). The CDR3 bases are TGTGCCAGCAGCCAGACACCGAACACCGGGGAGCTGTTTTTT. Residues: CASSQTPNTGELFF.

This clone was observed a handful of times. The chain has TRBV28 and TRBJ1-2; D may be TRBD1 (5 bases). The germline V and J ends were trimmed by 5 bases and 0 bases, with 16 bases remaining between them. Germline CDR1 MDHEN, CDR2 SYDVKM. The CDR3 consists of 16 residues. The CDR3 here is CASSPPGTEANYGYTF. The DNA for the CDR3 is TGTGCCAGCAGTCCGCCCGGGACCGAAGCTAACTATGGCTACACCTTC.

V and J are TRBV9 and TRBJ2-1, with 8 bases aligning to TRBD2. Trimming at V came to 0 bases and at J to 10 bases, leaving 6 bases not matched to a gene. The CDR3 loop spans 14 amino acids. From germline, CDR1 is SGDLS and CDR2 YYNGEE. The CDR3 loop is CASSVAGGRREQFF. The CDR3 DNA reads TGTGCCAGCAGCGTAGCGGGGGGGCGGAGAGAGCAGTTCTTC.

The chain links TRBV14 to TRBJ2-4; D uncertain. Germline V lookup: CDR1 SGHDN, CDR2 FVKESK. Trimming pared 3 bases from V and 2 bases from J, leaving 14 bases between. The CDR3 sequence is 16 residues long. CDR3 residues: CASSHPVRKTKNIQYF. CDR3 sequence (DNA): TGTGCCAGCAGCCATCCCGTACGGAAGACCAAAAACATTCAGTACTTC.

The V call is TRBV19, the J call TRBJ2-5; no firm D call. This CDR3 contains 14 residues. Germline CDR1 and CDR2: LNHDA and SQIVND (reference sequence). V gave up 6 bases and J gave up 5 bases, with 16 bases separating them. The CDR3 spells CASRSGLQGETQYF. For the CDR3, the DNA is TGTGCCAGTAGGTCCGGGCTTCAAGGGGAGACCCAGTACTTC.

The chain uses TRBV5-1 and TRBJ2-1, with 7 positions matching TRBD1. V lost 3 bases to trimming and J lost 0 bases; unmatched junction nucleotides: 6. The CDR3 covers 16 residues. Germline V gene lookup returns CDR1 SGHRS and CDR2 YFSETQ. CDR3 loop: CASSSRDSSSYNEQFF. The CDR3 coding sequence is TGCGCCAGCAGCTCTAGGGACAGCAGCTCCTACAATGAGCAGTTCTTC.

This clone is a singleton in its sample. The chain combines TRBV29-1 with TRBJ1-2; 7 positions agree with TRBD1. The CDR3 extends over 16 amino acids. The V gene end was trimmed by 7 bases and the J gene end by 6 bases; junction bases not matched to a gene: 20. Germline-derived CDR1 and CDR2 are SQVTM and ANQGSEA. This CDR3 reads CSGVQMGAQGDNGYTF. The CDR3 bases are TGCAGCGGCGTTCAGATGGGGGCGCAGGGGGACAATGGCTACACCTTC.

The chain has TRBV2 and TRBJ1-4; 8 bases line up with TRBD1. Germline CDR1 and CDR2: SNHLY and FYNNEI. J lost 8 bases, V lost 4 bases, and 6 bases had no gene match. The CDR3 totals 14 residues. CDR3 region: CASSGQGLREKLFF. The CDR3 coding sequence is TGTGCCAGCAGTGGACAGGGGTTAAGAGAAAAACTGTTTTTT.

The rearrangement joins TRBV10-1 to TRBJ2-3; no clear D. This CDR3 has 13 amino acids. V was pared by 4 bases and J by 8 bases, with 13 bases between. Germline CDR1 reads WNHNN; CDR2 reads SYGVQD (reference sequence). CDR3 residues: CASSGPLSGTQYF. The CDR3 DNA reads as TGCGCCAGCAGTGGACCCCTTTCTGGTACGCAGTATTTT.

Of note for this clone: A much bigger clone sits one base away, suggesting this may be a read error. The CDR3 loop is CASSLYRDSSYEQYF. CDR3 DNA: TGTGCCAGCAGCTTATACCGGGACAGCTCCTACGAGCAGTACTTC. The chain couples TRBV11-2 to TRBJ2-7; 7 bases agree with TRBD1. The CDR3 covers 15 residues. The J segment lost 0 bases and the V segment lost 2 bases, leaving 4 bases of the junction unmatched. Germline V gene sequence: CDR1 SGHAT, CDR2 FQNNGV.

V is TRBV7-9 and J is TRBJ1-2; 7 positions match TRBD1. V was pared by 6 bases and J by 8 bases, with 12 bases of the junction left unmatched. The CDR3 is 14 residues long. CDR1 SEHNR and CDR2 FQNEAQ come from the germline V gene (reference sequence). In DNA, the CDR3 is TGTGCCAGCAGTTCCGACAGGGTTTCAGGCGGCTACACCTTC. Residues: CASSSDRVSGGYTF.

CDR3 DNA: TGTGCCTCTCCGGGCCAGGTGGGAGATACGCAGTATTTT. This codes for CASPGQVGDTQYF. This chain joins TRBV2 and TRBJ2-3; D remains unclear. CDR1 and CDR2 from the germline V gene are SNHLY and FYNNEI. The CDR3 is 13 residues long. V lost 11 bases to trimming and J lost 5 bases, with 17 bases between them.

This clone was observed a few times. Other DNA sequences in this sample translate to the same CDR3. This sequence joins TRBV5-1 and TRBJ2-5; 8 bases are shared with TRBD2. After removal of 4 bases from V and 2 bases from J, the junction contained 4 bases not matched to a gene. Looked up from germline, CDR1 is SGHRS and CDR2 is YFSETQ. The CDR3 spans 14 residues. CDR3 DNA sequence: TGCGCCAGCAGCCCCGGGGGGGGGCAAGAGACCCAGTACTTC. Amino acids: CASSPGGGQETQYF.

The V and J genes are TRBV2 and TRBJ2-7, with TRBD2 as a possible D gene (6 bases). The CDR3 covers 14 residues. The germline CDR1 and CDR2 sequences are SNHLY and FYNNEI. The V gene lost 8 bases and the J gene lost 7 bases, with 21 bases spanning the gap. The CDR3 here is CASGRNGPLQEQYF. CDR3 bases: TGTGCCAGCGGGAGGAACGGACCTCTCCAGGAGCAGTACTTC. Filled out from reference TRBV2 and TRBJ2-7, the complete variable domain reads EPEVTQTPSHQVTQMGQEVILRCVPISNHLYFYWYRQILGQKVEFLVSFYNNEISEKSEIFDDQFSVERPDGSNFTLKIRSTKLEDSAMYFCASGRNGPLQEQYFGPGTRLTVT.

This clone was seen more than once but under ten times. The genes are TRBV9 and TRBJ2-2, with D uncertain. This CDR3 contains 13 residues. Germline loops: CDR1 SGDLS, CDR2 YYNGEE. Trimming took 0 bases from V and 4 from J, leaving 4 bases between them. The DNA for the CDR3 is TGTGCCAGCAGCGTAGTACCCACCGGGGAGCTGTTTTTT. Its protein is CASSVVPTGELFF.

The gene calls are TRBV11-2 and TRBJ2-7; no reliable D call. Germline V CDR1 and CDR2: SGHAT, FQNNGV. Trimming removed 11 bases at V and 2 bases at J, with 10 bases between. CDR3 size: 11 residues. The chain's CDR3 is CASSRAYEQYF. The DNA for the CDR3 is TGTGCCTCCTCCCGGGCCTACGAGCAGTACTTC. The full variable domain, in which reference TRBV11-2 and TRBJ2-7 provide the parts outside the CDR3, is EAGVAQSPRYKIIEKRQSVAFWCNPISGHATLYWYQQILGQGPKLLIQFQNNGVVDDSQLPKDRFSAERLKGVDSTLKIQPAKLEDSAVYLCASSRAYEQYFGPGTRLTVT.

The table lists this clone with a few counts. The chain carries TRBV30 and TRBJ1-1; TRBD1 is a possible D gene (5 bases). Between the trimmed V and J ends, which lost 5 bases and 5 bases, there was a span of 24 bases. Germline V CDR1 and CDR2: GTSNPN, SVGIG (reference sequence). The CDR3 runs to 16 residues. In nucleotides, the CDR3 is TGTGCCTGGCTACCCATCCGGGGACCTCTTGAGACTGAAGCTTTCTTT. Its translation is CAWLPIRGPLETEAFF.

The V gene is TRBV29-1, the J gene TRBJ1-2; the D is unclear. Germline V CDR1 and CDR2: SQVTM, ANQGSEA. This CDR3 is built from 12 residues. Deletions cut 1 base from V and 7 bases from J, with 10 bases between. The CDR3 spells CSVEGGEAGYTF. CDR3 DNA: TGCAGCGTTGAAGGCGGGGAAGCTGGCTACACCTTC.

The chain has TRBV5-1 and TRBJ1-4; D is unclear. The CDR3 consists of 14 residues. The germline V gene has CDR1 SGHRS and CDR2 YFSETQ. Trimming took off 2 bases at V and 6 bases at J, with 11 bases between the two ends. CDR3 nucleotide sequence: TGCGCCAGCAGCTTTATGGAGGGTGATGAAAAACTGTTTTTT. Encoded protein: CASSFMEGDEKLFF.

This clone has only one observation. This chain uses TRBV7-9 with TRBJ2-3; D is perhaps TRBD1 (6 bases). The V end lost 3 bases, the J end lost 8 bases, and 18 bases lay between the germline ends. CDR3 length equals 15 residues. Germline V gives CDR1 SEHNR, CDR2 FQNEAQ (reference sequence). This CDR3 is CASSFGVRGQGTQYF. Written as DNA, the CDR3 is TGTGCCAGCAGCTTTGGAGTCAGGGGCCAAGGTACGCAGTATTTT.

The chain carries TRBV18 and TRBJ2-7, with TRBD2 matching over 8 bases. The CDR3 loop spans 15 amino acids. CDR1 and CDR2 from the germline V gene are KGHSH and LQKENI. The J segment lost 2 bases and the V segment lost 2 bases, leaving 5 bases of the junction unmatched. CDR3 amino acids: CASSPIRGGAYEQYF. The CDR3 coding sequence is TGTGCCAGCTCACCAATCCGGGGGGGCGCCTACGAGCAGTACTTC. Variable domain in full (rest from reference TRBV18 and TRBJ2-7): NAGVMQNPRHLVRRRGQEARLRCSPMKGHSHVYWYRQLPEEGLKFMVYLQKENIIDESGMPKERFSAEFPKEGPSILRIQQVVRGDSAAYFCASSPIRGGAYEQYFGPGTRLTVT.

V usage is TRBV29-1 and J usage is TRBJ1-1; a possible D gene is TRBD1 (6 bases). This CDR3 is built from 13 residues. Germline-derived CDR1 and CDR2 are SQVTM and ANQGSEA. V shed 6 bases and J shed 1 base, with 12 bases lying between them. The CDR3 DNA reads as TGCAGCGTGCGGGGGGGCACGAACACTGAAGCTTTCTTT. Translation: CSVRGGTNTEAFF.

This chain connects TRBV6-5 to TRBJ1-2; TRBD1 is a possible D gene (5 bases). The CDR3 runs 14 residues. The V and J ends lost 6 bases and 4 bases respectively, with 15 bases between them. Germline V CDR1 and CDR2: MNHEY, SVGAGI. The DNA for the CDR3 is TGTGCCAGCAGGACGGGGGGGTTGGGCTATGGCTACACCTTC. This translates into CASRTGGLGYGYTF.

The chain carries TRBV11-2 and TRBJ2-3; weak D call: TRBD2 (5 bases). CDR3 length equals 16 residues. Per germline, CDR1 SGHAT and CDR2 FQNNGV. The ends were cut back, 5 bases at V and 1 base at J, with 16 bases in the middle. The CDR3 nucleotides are TGTGCCAGCAGCCGCGTCGGAGGTGAGGGCACAGATACGCAGTATTTT. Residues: CASSRVGGEGTDTQYF.

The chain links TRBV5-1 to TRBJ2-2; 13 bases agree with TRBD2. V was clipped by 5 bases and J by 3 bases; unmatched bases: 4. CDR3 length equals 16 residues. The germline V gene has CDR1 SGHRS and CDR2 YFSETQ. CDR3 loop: CASRLAGGRDTGELFF. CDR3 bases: TGCGCCAGCAGACTAGCGGGAGGGCGGGACACCGGGGAGCTGTTTTTT.